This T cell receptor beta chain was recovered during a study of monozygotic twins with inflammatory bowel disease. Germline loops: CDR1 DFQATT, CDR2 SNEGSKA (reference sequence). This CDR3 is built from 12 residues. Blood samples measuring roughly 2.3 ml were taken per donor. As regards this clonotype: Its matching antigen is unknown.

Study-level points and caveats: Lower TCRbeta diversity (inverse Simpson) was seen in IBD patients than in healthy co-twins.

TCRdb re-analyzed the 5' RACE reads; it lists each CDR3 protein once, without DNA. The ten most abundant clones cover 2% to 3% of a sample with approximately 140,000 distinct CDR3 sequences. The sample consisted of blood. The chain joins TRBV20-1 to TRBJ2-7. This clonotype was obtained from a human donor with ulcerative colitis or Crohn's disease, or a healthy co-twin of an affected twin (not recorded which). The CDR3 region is CSARVGSYEQYF.